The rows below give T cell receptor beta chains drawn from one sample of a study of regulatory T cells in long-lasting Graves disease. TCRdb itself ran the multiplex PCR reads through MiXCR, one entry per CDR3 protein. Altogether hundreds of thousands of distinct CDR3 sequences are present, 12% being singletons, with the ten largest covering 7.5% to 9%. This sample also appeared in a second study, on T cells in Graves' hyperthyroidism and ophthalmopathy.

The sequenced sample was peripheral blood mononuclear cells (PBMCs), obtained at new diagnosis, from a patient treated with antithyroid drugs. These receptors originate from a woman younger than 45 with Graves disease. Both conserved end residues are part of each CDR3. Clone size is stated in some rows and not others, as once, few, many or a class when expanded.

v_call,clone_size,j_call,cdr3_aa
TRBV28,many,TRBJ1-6,CAYQAGGRFGSPLHF
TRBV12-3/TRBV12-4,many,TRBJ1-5,CASSFSYTKLQHF
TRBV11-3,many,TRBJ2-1,CASSLGGLAGGAYNEQFF
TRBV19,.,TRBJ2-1,CASASSLAGGNEQFF
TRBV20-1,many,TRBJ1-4,CSARDRGNEKLFF
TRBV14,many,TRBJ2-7,CASSPLGTGLYEQYF
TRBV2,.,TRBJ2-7,CASRRGLAGGYEQYF
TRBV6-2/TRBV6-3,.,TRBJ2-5,CASKPRVTQETQYF
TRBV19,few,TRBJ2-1,CASSMGLADYNEQFF
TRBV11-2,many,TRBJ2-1,CASSPNRAGGPWEVEQFF
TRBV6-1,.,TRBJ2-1,CASGEVAWNEQFF
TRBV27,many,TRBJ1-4,CASSKGGTNEKLFF
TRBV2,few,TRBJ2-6,CASSRGAGANVLTF
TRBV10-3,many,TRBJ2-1,CATGLDGNEQFF
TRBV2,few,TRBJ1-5,CASSEWGSNQPQHF
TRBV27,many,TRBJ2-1,CASSTYDGTSGNGEQFF
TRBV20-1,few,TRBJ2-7,CSGLKTYEQYF
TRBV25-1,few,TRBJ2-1,CASSGGGRAYNEQFF
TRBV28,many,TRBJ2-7,CASNPTVLPRSSSYEQYF
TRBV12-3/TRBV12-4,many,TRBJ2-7,CASSLSSGSSYEQYF
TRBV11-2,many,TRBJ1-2,CASSLGLGDGYTF
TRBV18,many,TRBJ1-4,CASSPLTGGNEKLFF
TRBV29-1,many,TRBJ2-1,CSARAGGPSYNEQFF
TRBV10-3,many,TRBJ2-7,CAISDMGGGYEQYF
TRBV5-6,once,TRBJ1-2,CASSLDPAVFYGYTF
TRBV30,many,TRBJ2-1,CAWSPGLAAYNEQFF
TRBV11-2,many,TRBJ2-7,CASSLAPRSSYEQYF
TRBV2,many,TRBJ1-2,CGQGPPTNYGYTF
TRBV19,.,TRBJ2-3,CASSSGTGNTDTQYF
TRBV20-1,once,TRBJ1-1,CSARVNGLNTEAFF
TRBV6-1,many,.,CASSRTLAGGRDNEQFF
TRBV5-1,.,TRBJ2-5,CASSLDGGRQETQYF
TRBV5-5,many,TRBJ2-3,CASSVVAGEDTQYF
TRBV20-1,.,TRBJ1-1,CSAREIGQGPLDTEAFF
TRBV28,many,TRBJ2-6,CASNKRISGANVLTF
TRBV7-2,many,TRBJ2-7,CASSLDGSGAYEQYF
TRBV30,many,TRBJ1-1,CAWSPGGYTEAFF
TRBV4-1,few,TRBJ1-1,CASSLNVAPGEAFF
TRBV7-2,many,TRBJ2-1,CASSLLDNEQFF
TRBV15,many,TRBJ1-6,CATSRDAAYNSPLHF
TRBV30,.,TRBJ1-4,CAWIDRTGGEKLFF
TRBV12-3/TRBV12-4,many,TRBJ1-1,CASRGGGLSEAFF
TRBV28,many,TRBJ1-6,CASSLFGGRRHSPLHF
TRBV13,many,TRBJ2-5,CASSPGLSYQETQYF
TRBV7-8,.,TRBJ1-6,CASSFIAGTNSYNSPLHF
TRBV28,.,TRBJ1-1,CASRPRGSLLNTEAFF
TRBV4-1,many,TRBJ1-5,CASSQSGTGLKPQHF
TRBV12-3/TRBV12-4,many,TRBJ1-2,CASSKRQGPSKDGYTF
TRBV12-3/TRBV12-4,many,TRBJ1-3,CASSLVWQGAYTIYF
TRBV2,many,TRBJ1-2,CASSAILNYGYTF
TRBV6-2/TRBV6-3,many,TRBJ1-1,CASSYKGTTEAFF
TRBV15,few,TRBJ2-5,CATSTHRDRELRTQYF
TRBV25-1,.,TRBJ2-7,CASSELGGENEQYF